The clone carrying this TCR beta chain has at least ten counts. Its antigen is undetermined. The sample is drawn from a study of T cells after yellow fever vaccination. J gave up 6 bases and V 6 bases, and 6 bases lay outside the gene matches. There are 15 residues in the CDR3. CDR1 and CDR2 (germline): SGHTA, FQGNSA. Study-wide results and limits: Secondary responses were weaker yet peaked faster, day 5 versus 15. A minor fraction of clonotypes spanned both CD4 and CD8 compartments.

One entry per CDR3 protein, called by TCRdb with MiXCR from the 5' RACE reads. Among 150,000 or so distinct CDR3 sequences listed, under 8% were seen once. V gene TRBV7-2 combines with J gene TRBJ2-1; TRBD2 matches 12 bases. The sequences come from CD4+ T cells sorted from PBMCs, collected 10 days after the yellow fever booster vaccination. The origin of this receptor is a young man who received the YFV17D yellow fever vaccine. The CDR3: CASRSGTSGPNEQFF. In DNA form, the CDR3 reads TGTGCCAGCAGATCCGGGACTAGCGGGCCCAATGAGCAGTTCTTC. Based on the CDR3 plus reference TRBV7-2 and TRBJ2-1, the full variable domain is GAGVSQSPSNKVTEKGKDVELRCDPISGHTALYWYRQSLGQGLEFLIYFQGNSAPDKSGLPSDRFSAERTGGSVSTLTIQRTQQEDSAVYLCASRSGTSGPNEQFFGPGTRLTVL.